One sample yielded the 32 T cell receptor beta chains listed below, sequenced in a study of STAT5B mutations in CD4+ large granular lymphocyte leukemia. TCRdb keeps only in-frame clones here, not all; method: immunoSEQ multiplex PCR. The table has under 35,000 clones, under 85% seen once. The sequenced material came from CD4+ T cells from blood buffy coats. These receptors all stem from a human donor in good health.

The chain employs TRBV6-1 and TRBJ2-7, with 7 bases fitting TRBD1. V lost 0 bases to trimming and J lost 2 bases; unmatched junction nucleotides: 4. This CDR3 spans 15 amino acids. Germline V gene sequence: CDR1 MNHNS, CDR2 SASEGT. CDR3 coding DNA: TGTGCCAGCAGTGAAGCAGGGACAGCGACCTACGAGCAGTACTTC. Protein product: CASSEAGTATYEQYF.

Note on this clone: Distinct nucleotide sequences in the sample also encode this CDR3. The rearrangement uses TRBV6-1 and TRBJ2-7, with unresolved D. CDR3 length: 12 residues. Trimming took off 7 bases at V and 5 bases at J, with 12 bases between the two ends. Germline CDR1 and CDR2: MNHNS and SASEGT. The chain's CDR3 is CASTFTAHEQYF. The CDR3 DNA is TGTGCCAGCACCTTCACAGCCCACGAGCAGTACTTC.

The rearrangement joins TRBV7-6 to TRBJ2-2; D unclear. Germline assignment: CDR1 SGHVS and CDR2 FNYEAQ. The CDR3 has 14 residues. Between the trimmed V and J ends, which lost 5 bases and 4 bases, there was a span of 11 bases. In nucleotides, the CDR3 is TGTGCCAGCAGCCTGACGACTGCCACCGGGGAGCTGTTTTTT. Amino acid sequence: CASSLTTATGELFF.

This clone was detected only a few times. The rearrangement joins TRBV28 to TRBJ1-3; no clear D. Between the trimmed V and J ends, which lost 3 bases and 2 bases, there was a span of 8 bases. The germline V gene has CDR1 MDHEN and CDR2 SYDVKM. The CDR3 consists of 14 residues. CDR3 bases: TGTGCCAGCAGTTTCTTGGGTACTGGAAACACCATATATTTT. It specifies CASSFLGTGNTIYF.

As regards this clone: Other nucleotide sequences from this sample produce the same CDR3. This rearrangement joins TRBV15 to TRBJ2-5; D gene ambiguous. The germline V and J ends were trimmed by 0 bases and 5 bases, with 7 bases remaining between them. This CDR3 region has 13 residues. The V gene's germline CDR1 is LNHNV and CDR2 YYDKDF (reference sequence). Here the CDR3 DNA reads TGTGCCACCAGCAGAGATCCAGGCGAGACCCAGTACTTC. This gives the protein CATSRDPGETQYF. The whole variable domain, filled in from reference TRBV15 and TRBJ2-5, reads DAMVIQNPRYQVTQFGKPVTLSCSQTLNHNVMYWYQQKSSQAPKLLFHYYDKDFNNEADTPDNFQSRRPNTSFCFLDIRSPGLGDTAMYLCATSRDPGETQYFGPGTRLLVL.

V and J are TRBV11-2 and TRBJ2-1; 7 bases are a match to TRBD1. The CDR3 sequence is 13 residues long. Germline CDR1 SGHAT, CDR2 FQNNGV. J lost 5 bases, V lost 4 bases, and 2 bases had no gene match. The CDR3 protein is CASSWDRNNEQFF. The CDR3, as DNA: TGTGCCAGCAGCTGGGACAGAAACAATGAGCAGTTCTTC.

This rearrangement joins TRBV2 to TRBJ1-4; TRBD1 aligns across 7 bases. After removal of 5 bases from V and 3 bases from J, the junction contained 3 bases not matched to a gene. This CDR3 comprises 14 residues. Germline CDR1 reads SNHLY; CDR2 reads FYNNEI. The DNA for the CDR3 is TGTGCCAGCAGTCAGGGGGGGGCTAATGAAAAACTGTTTTTT. The encoded protein is CASSQGGANEKLFF.

V is TRBV6-5 and J is TRBJ1-6, with 8 nucleotides matching TRBD1. V shed 6 bases, J shed 9 bases, and the junction held 7 bases outside the gene matches. The CDR3 loop spans 14 amino acids. Germline V CDR1 and CDR2: MNHEY, SVGAGI. DNA for the CDR3: TGTGCCAGCAGGAACACAGGGGGTGTTTCACCCCTCCACTTT. As protein: CASRNTGGVSPLHF.

This clone has more than one count but fewer than ten. The chain has TRBV7-9 and TRBJ1-6; 9 bases map to TRBD1. There are 15 residues in the CDR3. The V and J ends lost 6 bases and 7 bases, in that order; junction bases with no gene match: 7. Germline CDR1 reads SEHNR; CDR2 reads FQNEAQ (reference sequence). CDR3 sequence (DNA): TGTGCCAGCAGTCCGGGACAGGGTCTAAATTCACCCCTCCACTTT. It translates to CASSPGQGLNSPLHF.

The count of this clone is one. The genes are TRBV9 and TRBJ2-7, with D unclear. This CDR3 is built from 14 residues. With 4 bases removed from V and 0 bases from J, the gap between germline ends came to 11 bases. Germline V gives CDR1 SGDLS, CDR2 YYNGEE. CDR3 bases: TGTGCCAGCAGCACAGCTGGCAGCTCCTACGAGCAGTACTTC. It yields the protein CASSTAGSSYEQYF.

The chain is built from TRBV5-4 and TRBJ2-2; 9 bases align to TRBD2. The V gene's germline CDR1 is SGHNT and CDR2 YYREEE (reference sequence). The trim removed 1 base at V and 4 bases at J, leaving 2 bases unmatched. The CDR3 is 15 residues long. CDR3 DNA: TGTGCCAGCAGCTTGAGTAGCGGGGGCACCGGGGAGCTGTTTTTT. Its translation: CASSLSSGGTGELFF. The full variable domain, completed using reference TRBV5-4 and TRBJ2-2, is ETGVTQSPTHLIKTRGQQVTLRCSSQSGHNTVSWYQQALGQGPQFIFQYYREEENGRGNFPPRFSGLQFPNYSSELNVNALELDDSALYLCASSLSSGGTGELFFGEGSRLTVL.

This chain links TRBV12-5 with TRBJ2-5; D is ambiguous. CDR3 length: 12 amino acids. The V end was cut by 6 bases, the J end by 5 bases, with 10 bases between. Germline V lookup: CDR1 LGHNT, CDR2 FRNRAP. CDR3 sequence: CASGRTLETQYF. CDR3 bases: TGTGCTAGTGGCCGTACCCTGGAGACCCAGTACTTC.

The chain combines TRBV18 with TRBJ1-5; no firm D call. The V and J ends lost 1 base and 2 bases respectively, with 12 bases between them. Germline-derived CDR1 and CDR2 are KGHSH and LQKENI. This CDR3 region has 16 residues. This chain's CDR3 is CASSPLEGGGNQPQHF. As DNA, the CDR3 is TGTGCCAGCTCACCACTAGAAGGCGGGGGCAATCAGCCCCAGCATTTT. The variable domain in full, with the rest retrieved from reference TRBV18 and TRBJ1-5, is NAGVMQNPRHLVRRRGQEARLRCSPMKGHSHVYWYRQLPEEGLKFMVYLQKENIIDESGMPKERFSAEFPKEGPSILRIQQVVRGDSAAYFCASSPLEGGGNQPQHFGDGTRLSIL.

The DNA for the CDR3 is TGTGCCACCAGCAGAGGCTGGGGGGCTAGCGGGGCCTACGAGCAGTACTTC. It translates to CATSRGWGASGAYEQYF. The chain joins TRBV15 to TRBJ2-7, with 9 bases fitting TRBD2. This CDR3 contains 17 residues. Germline values: CDR1 LNHNV, CDR2 YYDKDF (reference sequence). The ends lost 1 base at V and 2 bases at J; junction bases unmatched: 9.

The rearrangement links TRBV2 to TRBJ2-3; TRBD2 is a possible D gene (5 bases). Trimming stripped 2 bases from V and 0 bases from J, with 9 bases between. The CDR3 sequence is 15 residues long. Germline V gives CDR1 SNHLY, CDR2 FYNNEI. The CDR3 loop is CASSESSVSTDTQYF. As DNA, the CDR3 is TGTGCCAGCAGTGAAAGTAGCGTTAGCACAGATACGCAGTATTTT.

V is TRBV5-4 and J is TRBJ2-4; possibly TRBD1 for D (7 bases). The V gene's germline CDR1 is SGHNT and CDR2 YYREEE (reference sequence). V gave up 2 bases and J gave up 5 bases, with 8 bases separating them. The CDR3 is 13 amino acids. CDR3 nucleotide sequence: TGTGCCAGCAGCTTCAGGGGGGAAAACATTCAGTACTTC. It translates to CASSFRGENIQYF.

The chain links TRBV14 to TRBJ1-2, with 8 bases matching TRBD1. Germline CDR1 SGHDN, CDR2 FVKESK. Losses at the gene ends were 2 bases for V and 8 bases for J; bases not matched to a gene: 7. This CDR3 spans 14 amino acids. The CDR3 nucleotides read TGTGCCAGCAGCCAAACCTTCAGGGGGCAAGGCTACACCTTC. It encodes CASSQTFRGQGYTF.

The gene calls are TRBV11-3 and TRBJ1-5; a possible D gene is TRBD1 (6 bases). The CDR3 covers 14 residues. Between the trimmed V and J ends, which lost 2 bases and 7 bases, there was a span of 12 bases. Germline CDR1 is SGHNT and CDR2 is YENEEA. DNA for the CDR3: TGTGCCAGCAGCTTACGGGGGCTTCGGCAGCCCCAGCATTTT. Protein: CASSLRGLRQPQHF.

This chain uses TRBV2 with TRBJ1-1; no clear D. V gave up 6 bases and J gave up 4 bases, with 12 bases separating them. CDR1 is SNHLY, CDR2 FYNNEI, per germline. The CDR3 is made up of 13 amino acids. The CDR3 protein is CASRNRVGTEAFF. Here the CDR3 DNA reads TGTGCCAGCAGGAATAGGGTGGGCACTGAAGCTTTCTTT. The full variable domain, its missing parts supplied by reference TRBV2 and TRBJ1-1, is EPEVTQTPSHQVTQMGQEVILRCVPISNHLYFYWYRQILGQKVEFLVSFYNNEISEKSEIFDDQFSVERPDGSNFTLKIRSTKLEDSAMYFCASRNRVGTEAFFGQGTRLTVV.

The CDR3 protein is CASSFSSDSSTQYF. CDR3 coding DNA: TGTGCCAGCAGCTTCTCTTCGGACTCTTCGACGCAGTATTTT. The J gene is TRBJ2-3, the V gene TRBV5-5; tentatively, D is TRBD2 (5 bases). The germline CDR1 and CDR2 sequences are SGHKS and YYEKEE (reference sequence). Deletions cut 2 bases from V and 9 bases from J, with 16 bases between. CDR3 length: 14 residues. The full variable domain, with the rest looked up from reference TRBV5-5 and TRBJ2-3, is DAGVTQSPTHLIKTRGQQVTLRCSPISGHKSVSWYQQVLGQGPQFIFQYYEKEERGRGNFPDRFSARQFPNYSSELNVNALLLGDSALYLCASSFSSDSSTQYFGPGTRLTVL.

The chain links TRBV5-4 to TRBJ2-1; D gene ambiguous. The CDR3 totals 15 residues. Per the germline V gene, CDR1 is SGHNT and CDR2 is YYREEE (reference sequence). With 0 bases removed from V and 0 bases from J, the gap between germline ends came to 7 bases. The CDR3 coding sequence is TGTGCCAGCAGCTTGGATAGCAGCTCCTACAATGAGCAGTTCTTC. Its translation: CASSLDSSSYNEQFF.

The chain recombines TRBV7-8 with TRBJ2-1, with no clear D. V shed 5 bases and J shed 0 bases, with 17 bases lying between them. The length of the CDR3 is 17 residues. CDR1 is SGHVS, CDR2 FQNEAQ, per germline. The CDR3 DNA reads TGTGCCAGCAGCATTAGTGGTAGGCTGAGCTCCTACAATGAGCAGTTCTTC. Amino acid sequence: CASSISGRLSSYNEQFF.

CDR3 in DNA: TGTGCCATCAGGACGGGACCGCAAAATTCACCCCTCCACTTT. It specifies CAIRTGPQNSPLHF. The genes are TRBV10-3 and TRBJ1-6, with D possibly TRBD1 on 5 matching bases. Germline lookup yields CDR1 ENHRY and CDR2 SYGVKD. CDR3 length: 14 residues. V lost 6 bases and J lost 7, with 13 bases in between.

This chain links TRBV28 with TRBJ2-7; 7 bases map to TRBD1. The CDR3 totals 14 residues. V shed 2 bases, J shed 4 bases, and the junction held 5 bases outside the gene matches. Germline V gene sequence: CDR1 MDHEN, CDR2 SYDVKM. The CDR3 nucleotides are TGTGCCAGCAGTTTAGAGGGGGCGCGTTACGAGCAGTACTTC. Translation: CASSLEGARYEQYF.

V and J are TRBV6-1 and TRBJ2-3; D gene unclear. The CDR3 is 15 residues long. The germline V and J ends were trimmed by 5 bases and 0 bases, with 12 bases remaining between them. Per germline, CDR1 MNHNS and CDR2 SASEGT. CDR3 region: CASSKGIGSTDTQYF. CDR3 bases: TGTGCCAGCAGTAAGGGTATCGGGAGCACAGATACGCAGTATTTT.

The genes are TRBV9 and TRBJ1-1; TRBD1 is a possible D gene (6 bases). The CDR3 sequence is 15 residues long. CDR1 SGDLS and CDR2 YYNGEE come from the germline V gene. Trimming removed 0 bases at V and 5 bases at J, with 14 bases between. The CDR3 here is CASSVAQGLRTEAFF. CDR3 sequence (DNA): TGTGCCAGCAGCGTAGCTCAGGGGCTAAGAACTGAAGCTTTCTTT.

This clone has only one observation. This rearrangement joins TRBV5-4 to TRBJ1-1; 8 bases are a match to TRBD1. J gave up 5 bases and V 0 bases, and 6 bases lay outside the gene matches. The CDR3 covers 15 residues. Germline-derived CDR1 and CDR2 are SGHNT and YYREEE (reference sequence). As DNA, the CDR3 is TGTGCCAGCAGCTTGGTAACAGGGGGGGGTACTGAAGCTTTCTTT. This gives the protein CASSLVTGGGTEAFF.

The J gene is TRBJ2-5, the V gene TRBV7-6, with a tentative D call TRBD1 (6 bases). The CDR3 has 18 residues. Germline V lookup: CDR1 SGHVS, CDR2 FNYEAQ. The germline V and J ends were trimmed by 5 bases and 5 bases, with 27 bases remaining between them. This CDR3 is CASSLVRPSGTQRETQYF. In DNA form, the CDR3 reads TGTGCCAGCAGCCTGGTCAGACCGTCCGGGACACAGCGCGAGACCCAGTACTTC.

J is TRBJ2-5 and V is TRBV6-5; a weak D match, TRBD1 (5 bases). CDR1 is MNHEY, CDR2 SVGAGI, per germline. This CDR3 is 13 amino acids long. Trimming removed 11 bases from V and 1 base from J, with 14 bases in between. The CDR3 sequence: CAVSQGFQETQYF. The CDR3 bases are TGTGCCGTAAGTCAGGGCTTCCAAGAGACCCAGTACTTC.

The chain has TRBV10-3 and TRBJ2-7, with 8 bases identical to TRBD1. The V gene end was trimmed by 5 bases and the J gene end by 0 bases; junction bases not matched to a gene: 6. This CDR3 has 15 amino acids. Looked up from germline, CDR1 is ENHRY and CDR2 is SYGVKD. The chain's CDR3 is CAISRTGFNSYEQYF. The DNA for the CDR3 is TGTGCCATCAGTAGGACAGGGTTCAACTCCTACGAGCAGTACTTC.

The chain couples TRBV5-4 to TRBJ2-1; D is perhaps TRBD2 (6 bases). This CDR3 spans 16 amino acids. V was clipped by 3 bases and J by 2 bases, with 15 bases between them. CDR1 and CDR2 (germline): SGHNT, YYREEE (reference sequence). CDR3 in DNA: TGTGCCAGCAGCTCCCCCCGACTAGTCGCCTACAATGAGCAGTTCTTC. Amino acids: CASSSPRLVAYNEQFF. The variable domain in full, completed from reference TRBV5-4 and TRBJ2-1, reads ETGVTQSPTHLIKTRGQQVTLRCSSQSGHNTVSWYQQALGQGPQFIFQYYREEENGRGNFPPRFSGLQFPNYSSELNVNALELDDSALYLCASSSPRLVAYNEQFFGPGTRLTVL.

The gene calls are TRBV6-1 and TRBJ2-7; D assignment may be TRBD1 or TRBD2 (5 bases each). There are 14 residues in the CDR3. Between the trimmed V and J ends, which lost 6 bases and 4 bases, there was a span of 16 bases. Germline values: CDR1 MNHNS, CDR2 SASEGT. CDR3 loop: CASRGPVKIYEQYF. The CDR3 nucleotides are TGTGCCAGCAGGGGACCCGTGAAAATTTACGAGCAGTACTTC.